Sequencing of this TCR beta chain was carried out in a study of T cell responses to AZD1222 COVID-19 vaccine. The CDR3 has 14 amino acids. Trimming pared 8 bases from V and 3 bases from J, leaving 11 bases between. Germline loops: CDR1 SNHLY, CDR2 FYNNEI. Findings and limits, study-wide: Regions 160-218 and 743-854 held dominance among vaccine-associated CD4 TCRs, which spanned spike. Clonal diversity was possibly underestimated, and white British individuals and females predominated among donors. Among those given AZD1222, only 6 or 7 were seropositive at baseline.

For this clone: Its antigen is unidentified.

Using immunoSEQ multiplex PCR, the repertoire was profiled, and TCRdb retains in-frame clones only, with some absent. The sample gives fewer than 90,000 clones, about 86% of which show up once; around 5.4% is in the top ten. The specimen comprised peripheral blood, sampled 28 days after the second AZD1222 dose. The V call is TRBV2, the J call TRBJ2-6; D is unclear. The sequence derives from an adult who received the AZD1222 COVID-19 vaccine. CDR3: CASLSLGGANVLTF. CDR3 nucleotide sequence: TGTGCCAGCCTGTCCCTGGGTGGGGCCAACGTCCTGACTTTC.